The present entry profiles one TCR beta chain with its context. It lacks a known antigen. One base away there is no much larger clone; base qualities are not given. The sample originates from a study of control samples from healthy donors and cancer patients (dated by TCRdb to the early 2020s). Trimming costs V 3 bases and J 8 bases, and their ends lie 8 bases apart. The CDR3 covers 12 residues, taking in both the cysteine and the phenylalanine. Only the CDR3 DNA is retained, 36 bases long and in frame from the first base. Library generation was performed with the immunoSEQ multiplex PCR assay. The source is immuneACCESS, and TCRdb retained only in-frame sequences with V and J called. Part of the clones is not carried over; for the studies checked, unresolved V genes explain less than half of this, and the remainder is unexplained. The sample table shows 120,000 or so clones, and 80% to 95% are seen once. The ten largest clonotypes hold roughly 8.8% of the sample.

The sequence is built from TRBV12-3 or TRBV12-4 and TRBJ2-1, with the D gene uncertain. This sequence was found in a young man in good health. The specimen sequenced was blood. The CDR3 reads CASSFGVDEQFF. The bases read TGTGCCAGCAGTTTTGGGGTCGATGAGCAGTTCTTC.